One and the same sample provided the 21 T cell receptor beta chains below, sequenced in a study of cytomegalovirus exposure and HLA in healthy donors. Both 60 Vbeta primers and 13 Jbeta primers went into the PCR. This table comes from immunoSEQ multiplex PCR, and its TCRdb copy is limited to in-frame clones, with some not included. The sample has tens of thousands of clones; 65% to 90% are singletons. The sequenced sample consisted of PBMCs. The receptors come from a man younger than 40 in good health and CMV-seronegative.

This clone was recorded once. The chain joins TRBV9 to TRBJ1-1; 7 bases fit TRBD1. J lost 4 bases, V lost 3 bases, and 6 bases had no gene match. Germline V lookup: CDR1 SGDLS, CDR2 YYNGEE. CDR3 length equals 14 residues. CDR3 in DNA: TGTGCCAGCAGCGCCGACAGGGCGGCCACTGAAGCTTTCTTT. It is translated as CASSADRAATEAFF. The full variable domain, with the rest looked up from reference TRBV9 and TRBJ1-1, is DSGVTQTPKHLITATGQRVTLRCSPRSGDLSVYWYQQSLDQGLQFLIQYYNGEERAKGNILERFSAQQFPDLHSELNLSSLELGDSALYFCASSADRAATEAFFGQGTRLTVV.

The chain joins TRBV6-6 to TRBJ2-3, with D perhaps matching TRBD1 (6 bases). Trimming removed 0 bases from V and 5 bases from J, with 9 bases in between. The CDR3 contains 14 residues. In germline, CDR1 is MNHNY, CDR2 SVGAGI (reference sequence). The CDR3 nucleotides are TGTGCCAGCAGTTACTCGACAGGCTTAGATACGCAGTATTTT. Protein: CASSYSTGLDTQYF.

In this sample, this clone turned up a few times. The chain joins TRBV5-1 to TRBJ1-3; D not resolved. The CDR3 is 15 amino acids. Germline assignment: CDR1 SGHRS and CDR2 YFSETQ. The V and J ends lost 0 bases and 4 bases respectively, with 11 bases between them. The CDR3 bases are TGCGCCAGCAGCTTGGGATCAGCGTCAGGAAACACCATATATTTT. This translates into CASSLGSASGNTIYF.

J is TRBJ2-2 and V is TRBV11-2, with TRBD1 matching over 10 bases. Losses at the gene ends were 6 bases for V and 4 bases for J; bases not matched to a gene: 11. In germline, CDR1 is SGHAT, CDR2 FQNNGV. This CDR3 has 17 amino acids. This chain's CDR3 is CASRPVGTGVSTGELFF. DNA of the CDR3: TGTGCCAGCAGGCCGGTAGGGACAGGGGTGAGCACCGGGGAGCTGTTTTTT.

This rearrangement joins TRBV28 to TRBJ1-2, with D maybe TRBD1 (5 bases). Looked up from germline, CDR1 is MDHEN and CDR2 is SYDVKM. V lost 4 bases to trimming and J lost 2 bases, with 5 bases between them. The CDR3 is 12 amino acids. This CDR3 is CASSSGNYGYTF. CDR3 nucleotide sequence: TGTGCCAGCAGTTCAGGGAACTATGGCTACACCTTC.

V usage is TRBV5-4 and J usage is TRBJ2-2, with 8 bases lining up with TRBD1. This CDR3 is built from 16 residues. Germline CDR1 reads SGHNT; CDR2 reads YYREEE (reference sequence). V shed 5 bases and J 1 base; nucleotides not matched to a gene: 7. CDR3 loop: CASRSGTGVNTGELFF. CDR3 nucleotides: TGTGCCAGCAGGTCCGGGACAGGAGTGAACACCGGGGAGCTGTTTTTT.

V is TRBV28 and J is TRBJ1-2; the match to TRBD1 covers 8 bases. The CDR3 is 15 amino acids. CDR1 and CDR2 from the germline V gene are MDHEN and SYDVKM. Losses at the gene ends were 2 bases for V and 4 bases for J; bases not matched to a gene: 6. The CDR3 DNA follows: TGTGCCAGCAGTTTACAGGGGGCGCGGGGCTATGGCTACACCTTC. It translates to CASSLQGARGYGYTF.

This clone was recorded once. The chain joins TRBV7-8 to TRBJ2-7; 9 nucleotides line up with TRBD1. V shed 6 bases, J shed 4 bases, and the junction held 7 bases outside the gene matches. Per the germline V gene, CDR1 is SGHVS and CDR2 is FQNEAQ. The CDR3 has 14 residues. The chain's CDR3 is CASRGGTGRYEQYF. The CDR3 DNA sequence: TGTGCCAGCAGGGGTGGGACAGGGCGGTACGAGCAGTACTTC.

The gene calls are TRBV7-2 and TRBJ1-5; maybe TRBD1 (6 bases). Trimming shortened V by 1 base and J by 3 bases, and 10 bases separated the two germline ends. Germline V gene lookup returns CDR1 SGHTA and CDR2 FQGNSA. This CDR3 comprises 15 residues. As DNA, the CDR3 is TGTGCCAGCAGCTTAGGGGGGCAGGACAATCAGCCCCAGCATTTT. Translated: CASSLGGQDNQPQHF.

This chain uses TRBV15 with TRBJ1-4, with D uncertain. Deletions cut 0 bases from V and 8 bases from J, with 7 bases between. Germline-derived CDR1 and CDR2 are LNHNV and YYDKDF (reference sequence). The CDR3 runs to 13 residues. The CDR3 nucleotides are TGTGCCACCAGCAGAGATACAGCAGAAAAACTGTTTTTT. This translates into CATSRDTAEKLFF. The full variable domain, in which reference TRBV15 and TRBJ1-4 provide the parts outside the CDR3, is DAMVIQNPRYQVTQFGKPVTLSCSQTLNHNVMYWYQQKSSQAPKLLFHYYDKDFNNEADTPDNFQSRRPNTSFCFLDIRSPGLGDTAMYLCATSRDTAEKLFFGSGTQLSVL.

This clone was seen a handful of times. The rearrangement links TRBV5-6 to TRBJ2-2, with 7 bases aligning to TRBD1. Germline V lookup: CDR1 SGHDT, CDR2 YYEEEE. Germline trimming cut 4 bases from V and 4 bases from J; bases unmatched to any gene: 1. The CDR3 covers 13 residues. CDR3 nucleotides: TGTGCCAGCAGCCGACAGGGCACCGGGGAGCTGTTTTTT. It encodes CASSRQGTGELFF.

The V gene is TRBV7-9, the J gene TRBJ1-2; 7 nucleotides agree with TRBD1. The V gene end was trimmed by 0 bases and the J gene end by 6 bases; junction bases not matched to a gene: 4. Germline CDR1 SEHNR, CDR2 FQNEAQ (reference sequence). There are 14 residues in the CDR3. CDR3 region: CASSLAGTGDGYTF. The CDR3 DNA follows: TGTGCCAGCAGCTTAGCGGGTACAGGGGATGGCTACACCTTC.

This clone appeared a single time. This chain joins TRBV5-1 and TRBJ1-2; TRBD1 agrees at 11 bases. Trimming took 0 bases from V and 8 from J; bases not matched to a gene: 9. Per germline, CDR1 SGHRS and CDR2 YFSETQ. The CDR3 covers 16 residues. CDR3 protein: CASSLASGQGAGGYTF. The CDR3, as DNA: TGCGCCAGCAGCTTGGCCAGTGGACAGGGGGCAGGAGGCTACACCTTC.

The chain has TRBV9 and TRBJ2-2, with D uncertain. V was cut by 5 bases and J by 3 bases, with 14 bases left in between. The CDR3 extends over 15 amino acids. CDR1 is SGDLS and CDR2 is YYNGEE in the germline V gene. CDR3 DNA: TGTGCCAGCAGTAAACTACCCTCGGACACCGGGGAGCTGTTTTTT. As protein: CASSKLPSDTGELFF.

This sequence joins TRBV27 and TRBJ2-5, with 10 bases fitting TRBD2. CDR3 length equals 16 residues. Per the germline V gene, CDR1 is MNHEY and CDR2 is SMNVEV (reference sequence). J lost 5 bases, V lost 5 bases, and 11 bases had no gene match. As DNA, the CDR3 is TGTGCCAGCAGTCCCGACTCTAGCGGGAGTTGGGAGACCCAGTACTTC. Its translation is CASSPDSSGSWETQYF.

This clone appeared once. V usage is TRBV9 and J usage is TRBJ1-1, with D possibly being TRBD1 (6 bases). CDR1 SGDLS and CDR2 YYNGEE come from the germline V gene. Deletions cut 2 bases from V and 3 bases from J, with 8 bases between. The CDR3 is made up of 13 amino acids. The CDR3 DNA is TGTGCCAGCAGCGTTGGGGGCCACACTGAAGCTTTCTTT. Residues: CASSVGGHTEAFF.

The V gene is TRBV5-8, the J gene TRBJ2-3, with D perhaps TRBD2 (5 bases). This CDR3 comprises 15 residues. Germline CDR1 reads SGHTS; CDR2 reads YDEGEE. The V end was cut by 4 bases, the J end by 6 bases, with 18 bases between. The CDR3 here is CASSPGVWVTDTQYF. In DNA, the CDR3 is TGTGCCAGCAGCCCCGGGGTTTGGGTGACGGATACGCAGTATTTT.

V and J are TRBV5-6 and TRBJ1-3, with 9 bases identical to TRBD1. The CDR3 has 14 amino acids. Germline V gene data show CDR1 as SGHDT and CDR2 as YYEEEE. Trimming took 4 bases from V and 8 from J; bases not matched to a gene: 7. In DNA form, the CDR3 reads TGTGCCAGCAGCCCCCGGACAGGGGTATACACCATATATTTT. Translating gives CASSPRTGVYTIYF.

The CDR3 DNA reads TGTGCCATCAGTGAGCCCCAAGGTGCTAGCGGGAGGGCCGGGGAGACCCAGTACTTC. As protein: CAISEPQGASGRAGETQYF. V gene TRBV10-3 combines with J gene TRBJ2-5; 12 bases match TRBD2. Germline CDR1 reads ENHRY; CDR2 reads SYGVKD. With V trimmed by 2 bases and J by 5 bases, 15 bases remained unmatched. This CDR3 spans 19 amino acids.

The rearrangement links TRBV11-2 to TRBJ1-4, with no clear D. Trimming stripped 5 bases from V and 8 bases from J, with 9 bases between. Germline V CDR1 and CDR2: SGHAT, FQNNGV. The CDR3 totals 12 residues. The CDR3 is CASSLSNEKLFF. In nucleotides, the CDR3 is TGTGCCAGCAGCCTGAGCAACGAAAAACTGTTTTTT.

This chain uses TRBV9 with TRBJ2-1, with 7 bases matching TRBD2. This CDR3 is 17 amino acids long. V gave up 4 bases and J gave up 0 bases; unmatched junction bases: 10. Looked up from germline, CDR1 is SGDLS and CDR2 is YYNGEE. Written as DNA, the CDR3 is TGTGCCAGCAGCAGAATTCCTTCTAGCGGCTCCTACAATGAGCAGTTCTTC. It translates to CASSRIPSSGSYNEQFF.